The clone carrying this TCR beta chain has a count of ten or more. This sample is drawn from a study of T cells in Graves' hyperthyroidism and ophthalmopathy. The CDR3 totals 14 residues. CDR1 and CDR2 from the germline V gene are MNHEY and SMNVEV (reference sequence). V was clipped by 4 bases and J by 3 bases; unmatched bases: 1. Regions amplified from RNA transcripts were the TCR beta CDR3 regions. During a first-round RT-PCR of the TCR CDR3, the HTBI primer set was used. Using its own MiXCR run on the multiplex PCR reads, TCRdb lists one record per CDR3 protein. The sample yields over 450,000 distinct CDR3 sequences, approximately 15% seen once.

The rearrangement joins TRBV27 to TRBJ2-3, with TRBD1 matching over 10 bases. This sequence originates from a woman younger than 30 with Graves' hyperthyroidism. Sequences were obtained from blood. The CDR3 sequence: CASSWTGGTDTQYF. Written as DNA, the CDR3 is TGTGCCAGCAGTTGGACAGGGGGGACAGATACGCAGTATTTT.